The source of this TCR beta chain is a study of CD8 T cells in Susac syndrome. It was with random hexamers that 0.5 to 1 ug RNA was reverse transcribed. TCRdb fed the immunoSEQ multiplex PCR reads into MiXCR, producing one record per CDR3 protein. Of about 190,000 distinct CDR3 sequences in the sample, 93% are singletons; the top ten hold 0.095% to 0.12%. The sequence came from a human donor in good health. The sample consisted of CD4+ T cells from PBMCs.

CDR3 sequence (DNA): TGTGCCAGCAGCGGAGGGGACACAACTAATGAAAAACTGTTTTTT. Residues: CASSGGDTTNEKLFF. V is TRBV5-4 and J is TRBJ1-4; possible D gene TRBD1, 6 bases. This CDR3 spans 15 amino acids. Looked up from germline, CDR1 is SGHNT and CDR2 is YYREEE (reference sequence). V was pared by 4 bases and J by 0 bases, with 10 bases between.